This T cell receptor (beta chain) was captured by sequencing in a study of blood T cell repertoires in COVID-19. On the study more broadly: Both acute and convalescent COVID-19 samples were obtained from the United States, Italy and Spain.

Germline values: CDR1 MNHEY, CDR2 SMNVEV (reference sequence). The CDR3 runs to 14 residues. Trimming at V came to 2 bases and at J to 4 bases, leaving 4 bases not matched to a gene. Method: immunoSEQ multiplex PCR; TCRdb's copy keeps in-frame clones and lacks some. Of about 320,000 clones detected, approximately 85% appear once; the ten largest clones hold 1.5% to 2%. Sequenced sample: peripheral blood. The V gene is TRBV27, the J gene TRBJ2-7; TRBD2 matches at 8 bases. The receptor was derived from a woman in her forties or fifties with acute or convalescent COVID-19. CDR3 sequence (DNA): TGTGCCAGCAGTTTACGGGCTAGCGGGTACGAGCAGTACTTC. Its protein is CASSLRASGYEQYF.